Given below is one T cell receptor beta chain in context. What it binds is not known. The data were obtained in a study of T cell responses to AZD1222 COVID-19 vaccine. Whole-study results and caveats: After two AZD1222 doses, spike-specific TCR breadth and depth rose versus day 0. Samples come after the peak T cell response, not at day 14. Donor demographics were predominantly white British with a female majority; clonal diversity may be underestimated.

Method: immunoSEQ multiplex PCR; TCRdb's copy keeps in-frame clones and lacks some. Of about 190,000 clones listed, 85% to 95% are singletons. The V end lost 7 bases, the J end lost 8 bases, and 18 bases lay between the germline ends. The CDR3 is 14 residues long. Germline lookup yields CDR1 MNHNY and CDR2 SVGAGI (reference sequence). The sample in question was peripheral blood, obtained on day 0 of AZD1222 vaccination. The sequence was collected from an adult in good health. The rearrangement joins TRBV6-6 to TRBJ1-5; tentative D call: TRBD1 (6 bases). In DNA form, the CDR3 reads TGTGCCAGCACCCCAAGGAGGGGGGATGAGCCCCAGCATTTT. This encodes CASTPRRGDEPQHF.